One and the same sample provided the 12 T cell receptor beta chains below, sequenced in a study of blood T cells in healthy people across ages (dated by TCRdb to 2013 to 2016). The library was produced with 5' RACE. The instrument was an Illumina HiSeq 2500. A second roughly 7 to 11 cycle PCR used a sample-barcoded 5' primer and a J-beta primer mix. TCRdb ran its own pipeline on the public reads, namely fastp trimming at Q25 and MiXCR clone calling, and kept in-frame beta chains. When rows share a CDR3 protein, they turn into one entry using the most common DNA and genes. The sample table records 1.5 million to 1.8 million distinct CDR3 sequences; under 55% of these occur just once. Approximately 4% of the sample belongs to the ten largest clones. Sequencing used blood. The origin of the receptors is a young woman in good health.

The chain joins TRBV7-9 to TRBJ2-4; 12 bases align to TRBD2. V shed 6 bases, J shed 6 bases, and the junction held 9 bases outside the gene matches. Germline V gives CDR1 SEHNR, CDR2 FQNEAQ (reference sequence). The CDR3 runs to 16 residues. This chain's CDR3 is CASSTDVTSGRNIQYF. Written as DNA, the CDR3 is TGTGCCAGCAGTACCGACGTGACTAGCGGGAGAAACATTCAGTACTTC.

V and J are TRBV4-3 and TRBJ2-3; 7 nucleotides line up with TRBD2. This CDR3 contains 16 residues. After removal of 2 bases from V and 1 base from J, the junction contained 6 bases not matched to a gene. In germline, CDR1 is LGHNA, CDR2 YSLEER. CDR3 residues: CASSQTARGGTDTQYF. The CDR3, as DNA: TGCGCCAGCAGCCAAACGGCCCGGGGGGGCACAGATACGCAGTATTTT.

The CDR3 region has the DNA TGTGCCAGCAGCCAAGGGGACTACTCGATCACAGATACGCAGTATTTT. Its protein product is CASSQGDYSITDTQYF. The V gene is TRBV4-2, the J gene TRBJ2-3; the match to TRBD2 covers 7 bases. This CDR3 is built from 16 residues. Germline CDR1 LGHNA, CDR2 YNFKEQ. V was clipped by 1 base and J by 2 bases; unmatched bases: 6.

This sequence joins TRBV12-3 or TRBV12-4 and TRBJ2-5, with D maybe TRBD1 (6 bases). The CDR3 sequence is 13 residues long. Trimming pared 6 bases from V and 5 bases from J, leaving 13 bases between. The CDR3: CASSRGGVETQYF. Here the CDR3 DNA reads TGTGCCAGCAGCAGGGGTGGTGTGGAGACCCAGTACTTC.

This clonotype is a singleton in its sample. The chain is built from TRBV3-1 and TRBJ2-7, with a tentative D call TRBD1 (5 bases). The CDR3 consists of 14 residues. Trimming removed 4 bases from V and 10 bases from J, with 20 bases in between. Germline V gene data show CDR1 as LGHDT and CDR2 as YNNKEL (reference sequence). The CDR3 is CASSRRQPQETQYF. In DNA, the CDR3 is TGTGCCAGCAGCCGCCGACAGCCTCAAGAAACCCAGTACTTC.

The rearrangement joins TRBV7-2 to TRBJ2-7; D is unclear. Deletions cut 1 base from V and 12 bases from J, with 22 bases between. The germline CDR1 and CDR2 sequences are SGHTA and FQGNSA. The CDR3 has 15 amino acids. The CDR3: CASSLESGLTMTPYF. CDR3 DNA sequence: TGTGCCAGCAGCTTAGAGTCAGGTCTTACTATGACTCCGTACTTC.

CDR3 amino acids: CASSKPSSYNEQFF. The DNA of the CDR3 is TGTGCCAGCAGCAAACCGAGCTCCTACAATGAGCAGTTCTTC. J is TRBJ2-1 and V is TRBV11-2; D gene unclear. This CDR3 comprises 14 residues. Trimming removed 5 bases from V and 0 bases from J, with 8 bases in between. The germline V gene encodes CDR1 SGHAT and CDR2 FQNNGV.

This clonotype occurred a few times. The rearrangement joins TRBV20-1 to TRBJ2-1; D might be TRBD2 (5 bases). V lost 1 base and J 5 bases, leaving 15 bases between the germline ends. Per germline, CDR1 DFQATT and CDR2 SNEGSKA (reference sequence). This CDR3 comprises 15 residues. Here the CDR3 DNA reads TGCAGTGCTAGAGGGGGTAGCGCAACGCACAATGAGCAGTTCTTC. This codes for CSARGGSATHNEQFF.

V gene TRBV10-3 combines with J gene TRBJ2-7; no clear D gene. The J call may be wrong; the DNA end is better matched by TRBJ2-5. The V gene's germline CDR1 is ENHRY and CDR2 SYGVKD. CDR3 size: 13 residues. DNA for the CDR3: TGTGCCATCAGTGAGTCGGGTGGGAAGACCCAGTACTTC. Protein sequence: CAISESGGKTQYF.

This rearrangement joins TRBV28 to TRBJ2-1; 8 nucleotides align to TRBD2. The DNA end favors TRBJ2-7, so the J call may be wrong. The V gene's germline CDR1 is MDHEN and CDR2 SYDVKM. CDR3 length: 15 residues. As DNA, the CDR3 is TGTGCCAGCAGACCCAGCGGGAGCTCCTACAATGAGCAGTACTTC. Its translation: CASRPSGSSYNEQYF.

The chain has TRBV7-6 and TRBJ1-1; D remains unclear. Trimming removed 6 bases from V and 1 base from J, with 12 bases in between. This CDR3 has 14 amino acids. Germline CDR1 reads SGHVS; CDR2 reads FNYEAQ. The CDR3 DNA reads TGTGCCAGCAGGCCGGGGAGGCAGAACACTGAAGCTTTCTTT. Protein product: CASRPGRQNTEAFF. Complete variable domain (other parts from reference TRBV7-6 and TRBJ1-1): GAGVSQSPRYKVTKRGQDVALRCDPISGHVSLYWYRQALGQGPEFLTYFNYEAQQDKSGLPNDRFSAERPEGSISTLTIQRTEQRDSAMYRCASRPGRQNTEAFFGQGTRLTVV.

This rearrangement joins TRBV7-2 to TRBJ2-3; possibly TRBD1 or TRBD2 for D (5 bases each). This CDR3 is 16 amino acids long. Trimming took 4 bases from V and 5 from J, leaving 19 bases between them. The V gene's germline CDR1 is SGHTA and CDR2 FQGNSA. The CDR3 DNA sequence: TGTGCCAGCAGCTCCTCGAGGGACCAAAGTATAGATACGCAGTATTTT. It is translated as CASSSSRDQSIDTQYF.